The T cell receptor (beta chain) under discussion was sequenced for a study of T cell changes during pregnancy in multiple sclerosis. Data came from immunoSEQ multiplex PCR; TCRdb stores just in-frame clones and leaves some out. The sample lists about 120,000 clones, roughly 90% occurring once. The trim removed 3 bases at V and 1 base at J, leaving 2 bases unmatched. Germline-derived CDR1 and CDR2 are MGHRA and YSYEKL. The CDR3 totals 15 residues. The receptor was isolated from a female donor with multiple sclerosis, enrolled in a pregnancy study. Source: peripheral blood, taken in the third trimester of pregnancy. The J gene is TRBJ2-1, the V gene TRBV4-1; 8 bases align to TRBD1. Written as DNA, the CDR3 is TGCGCCAGCAGCCAGCAGGGGGCTTCCTACAATGAGCAGTTCTTC. It specifies CASSQQGASYNEQFF.